The 18 T cell receptor beta chains below all came from one sample that was sequenced in a study of blood T cell repertoires in COVID-19. The assay was immunoSEQ multiplex PCR, and TCRdb's table has in-frame clones only and misses some. This sample has roughly 70,000 clones; approximately 83% occur once, and the top ten carry around 28%. The specimen was peripheral blood. These receptors were taken from a human donor in a cohort sampled during active COVID-19.

The chain couples TRBV6-8 to TRBJ1-5; D may be TRBD1 (6 bases). Per the germline V gene, CDR1 is MNHGY and CDR2 is SAAAGT. This CDR3 spans 16 amino acids. V dropped 2 bases and J dropped 9 bases, with 20 bases sitting between them. Written as DNA, the CDR3 is TGTGCCAGCAGTTACCCGATATCGGACAGTAAGTCGCCCCAGCATTTT. Amino acids: CASSYPISDSKSPQHF.

The rearrangement links TRBV7-2 to TRBJ2-1, with D possibly matching TRBD1 (7 bases). CDR3 length equals 14 residues. Germline loops: CDR1 SGHTA, CDR2 FQGNSA. The V and J ends lost 7 bases and 3 bases respectively, with 13 bases between them. The CDR3 protein is CASTGGTDYNEQFF. CDR3 nucleotides: TGTGCCAGCACCGGAGGGACAGACTACAATGAGCAGTTCTTC.

The chain has TRBV19 and TRBJ2-3; TRBD2 agrees at 9 bases. The CDR3 covers 13 residues. The V and J ends lost 3 bases and 11 bases, in that order; junction bases with no gene match: 6. The germline CDR1 and CDR2 sequences are LNHDA and SQIVND (reference sequence). CDR3 in DNA: TGTGCCAGTAGTATCGGATCTAGCGGGGAGCAGTATTTT. It codes for CASSIGSSGEQYF.

CDR3 in amino acids: CASSRKEGETQYF. CDR3 coding DNA: TGTGCCAGTAGTAGAAAGGAGGGGGAGACCCAGTACTTC. V is TRBV19 and J is TRBJ2-5; a possible D gene is TRBD2 (6 bases). V lost 4 bases, J lost 5 bases, and 11 bases lay in between. Germline V CDR1 and CDR2: LNHDA, SQIVND (reference sequence). The CDR3 sequence is 13 residues long. The whole variable domain, remainder taken from reference TRBV19 and TRBJ2-5, is DGGITQSPKYLFRKEGQNVTLSCEQNLNHDAMYWYRQDPGQGLRLIYYSQIVNDFQKGDIAEGYSVSREKKESFPLTVTSAQKNPTAFYLCASSRKEGETQYFGPGTRLLVL.

J is TRBJ1-1 and V is TRBV15; D is undetermined. The germline V gene has CDR1 LNHNV and CDR2 YYDKDF (reference sequence). CDR3 length: 15 residues. V lost 0 bases, J lost 5 bases, and 13 bases lay in between. Here the CDR3 reads CATSRDLLRGTEAFF. The CDR3, as DNA: TGTGCCACCAGCAGAGATCTACTTAGAGGGACTGAAGCTTTCTTT.

Only one count was recorded for this clone. This chain joins TRBV27 and TRBJ2-3, with D possibly TRBD2 on 6 matching bases. In germline, CDR1 is MNHEY, CDR2 SMNVEV (reference sequence). V lost 4 bases, J lost 4 bases, and 15 bases lay in between. The CDR3 is 15 amino acids. DNA for the CDR3: TGTGCCAGCAGTTCCGGGACTCAGGGCGCAGATACGCAGTATTTT. Its translation is CASSSGTQGADTQYF.

This clone was observed a single time. The chain is built from TRBV2 and TRBJ1-3; no reliable D call. V was clipped by 7 bases and J by 0 bases, with 13 bases between them. The CDR3 has 15 amino acids. Per germline, CDR1 SNHLY and CDR2 FYNNEI. The CDR3 region is CASTPDGDSGNTIYF. The CDR3 DNA follows: TGTGCCAGCACCCCGGACGGGGACTCTGGAAACACCATATATTTT.

This chain uses TRBV5-1 with TRBJ2-4; D might be TRBD1 (5 bases). V lost 4 bases, J lost 3 bases, and 14 bases lay in between. This CDR3 spans 15 amino acids. Germline lookup yields CDR1 SGHRS and CDR2 YFSETQ. The CDR3 loop is CASSLHGAGKNIQYF. The CDR3 DNA sequence: TGCGCCAGCAGCCTCCATGGGGCTGGCAAAAACATTCAGTACTTC.

J is TRBJ2-1 and V is TRBV18; tentatively, D is TRBD1 (5 bases). Germline CDR1 is KGHSH and CDR2 is LQKENI. This CDR3 region has 16 residues. Trimming removed 3 bases at V and 3 bases at J, with 15 bases between. CDR3 DNA: TGTGCCAGCTCACCGCGTGTCGGCAGGGTCTACAATGAGCAGTTCTTC. This sequence encodes CASSPRVGRVYNEQFF.

J is TRBJ2-3 and V is TRBV10-3, with TRBD1 matching over 10 bases. The CDR3 extends over 17 amino acids. Germline CDR1 ENHRY, CDR2 SYGVKD. Losses at the gene ends were 8 bases for V and 0 bases for J; bases not matched to a gene: 11. CDR3 in DNA: TGTGCCATCGGACCGGGACAGGGGACCTCAAGCACAGATACGCAGTATTTT. Translating it yields CAIGPGQGTSSTDTQYF.

The gene calls are TRBV6-5 and TRBJ1-1; maybe TRBD1 (6 bases). CDR1 and CDR2 (germline): MNHEY, SVGAGI. V dropped 8 bases and J dropped 5 bases, with 15 bases sitting between them. The length of the CDR3 is 13 residues. The CDR3 sequence: CASRERGATEAFF. The CDR3 DNA reads TGTGCCAGCCGGGAGCGGGGGGCAACTGAAGCTTTCTTT.

The chain recombines TRBV5-1 with TRBJ2-2; 9 nucleotides agree with TRBD2. V lost 7 bases, J lost 5 bases, and 6 bases stayed unmatched. Germline loops: CDR1 SGHRS, CDR2 YFSETQ. CDR3 length equals 14 residues. CDR3 DNA sequence: TGCGCCAGCGGGGCGGGGGGGCCGACCGGGGAGCTGTTTTTT. Translating it yields CASGAGGPTGELFF.

The rearrangement joins TRBV11-2 to TRBJ2-7; tentative D call: TRBD1 (5 bases). This CDR3 spans 15 amino acids. The germline V gene encodes CDR1 SGHAT and CDR2 FQNNGV. The V end lost 1 base, the J end lost 5 bases, and 15 bases lay between the germline ends. Here the CDR3 DNA reads TGTGCCAGCAGCTTAGTTCGGGCAGGGTTCGACGAGCAGTACTTC. It codes for CASSLVRAGFDEQYF.

V is TRBV28 and J is TRBJ1-2; perhaps TRBD1 as D (5 bases). Germline V CDR1 and CDR2: MDHEN, SYDVKM. The CDR3 extends over 13 amino acids. V dropped 1 base and J dropped 6 bases, with 9 bases sitting between them. The CDR3 nucleotides read TGTGCCAGCAGTTTATCTGACAGAAATGGCTACACCTTC. Its protein is CASSLSDRNGYTF.

The chain links TRBV7-9 to TRBJ1-2; a possible D gene is TRBD1 (5 bases). The CDR3 consists of 13 residues. Trimming took off 5 bases at V and 3 bases at J, with 10 bases between the two ends. From germline, CDR1 is SEHNR and CDR2 FQNEAQ (reference sequence). CDR3 nucleotide sequence: TGTGCCAGCAGCCCCGGGGGAGACTATGGCTACACCTTC. Its protein product is CASSPGGDYGYTF. The full variable domain, in which reference TRBV7-9 and TRBJ1-2 provide the parts outside the CDR3, is DTGVSQNPRHKITKRGQNVTFRCDPISEHNRLYWYRQTLGQGPEFLTYFQNEAQLEKSRLLSDRFSAERPKGSFSTLEIQRTEQGDSAMYLCASSPGGDYGYTFGSGTRLTVV.

Here the CDR3 reads CASSFRDRGGYTF. The DNA of the CDR3 is TGTGCCAGCAGCTTCCGGGACAGGGGTGGCTACACCTTC. The chain joins TRBV7-2 to TRBJ1-2; 10 bases fit TRBD1. Germline values: CDR1 SGHTA, CDR2 FQGNSA. The CDR3 contains 13 residues. V lost 3 bases to trimming and J lost 7 bases; unmatched junction nucleotides: 2.

V gene TRBV18 combines with J gene TRBJ2-1; 9 nucleotides agree with TRBD2. V was pared by 3 bases and J by 5 bases, with 8 bases of the junction left unmatched. There are 16 residues in the CDR3. Germline V gene data show CDR1 as KGHSH and CDR2 as LQKENI. In DNA, the CDR3 is TGTGCCAGCTCACCTCGTGCAGCGGGGGGTAACAATGAGCAGTTCTTC. Amino acid sequence: CASSPRAAGGNNEQFF.

The CDR3 DNA reads TGTGCCAGCAGGGGACTAGCGGGGGTGCGTGGCACAGATACGCAGTATTTT. It yields the protein CASRGLAGVRGTDTQYF. The chain recombines TRBV25-1 with TRBJ2-3; 14 bases are a match to TRBD2. The CDR3 spans 17 residues. Germline V gene sequence: CDR1 MGHDK, CDR2 SYGVNS. V lost 6 bases, J lost 1 base, and 6 bases stayed unmatched.